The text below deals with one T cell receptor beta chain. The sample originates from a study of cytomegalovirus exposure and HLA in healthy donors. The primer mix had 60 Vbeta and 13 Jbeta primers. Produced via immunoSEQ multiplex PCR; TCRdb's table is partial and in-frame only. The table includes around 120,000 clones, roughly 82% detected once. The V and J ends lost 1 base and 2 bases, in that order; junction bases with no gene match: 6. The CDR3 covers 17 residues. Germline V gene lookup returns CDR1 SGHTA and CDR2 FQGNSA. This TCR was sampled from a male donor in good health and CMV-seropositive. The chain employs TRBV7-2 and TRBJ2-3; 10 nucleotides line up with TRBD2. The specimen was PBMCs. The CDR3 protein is CASSLGLAGVYTDTQYF. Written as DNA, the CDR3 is TGTGCCAGCAGCTTAGGTCTAGCGGGAGTGTACACAGATACGCAGTATTTT.